Shown below are 3 T cell receptor beta chains from a single sample sequenced in a study of cytomegalovirus exposure and HLA in healthy donors. The PCR employed 60 Vbeta primers together with 13 Jbeta primers. The repertoire was sequenced with immunoSEQ multiplex PCR; TCRdb's copy has only in-frame clones and lacks some. The profile shows 100,000 or so clones, 75% to 85% of them singletons. Sequencing was performed on PBMCs. All receptors derive from a woman between 50 and 59 years old in good health and CMV-seropositive.

The chain links TRBV29-1 to TRBJ2-7, with TRBD2 matching 13 bases. The CDR3 is made up of 16 amino acids. The germline CDR1 and CDR2 sequences are SQVTM and ANQGSEA. Germline trimming cut 3 bases from V and 0 bases from J; bases unmatched to any gene: 5. This CDR3 is CSVEGTSGEISYEQYF. CDR3 in DNA: TGCAGCGTTGAGGGGACTAGCGGGGAGATCTCCTACGAGCAGTACTTC.

Regarding this clone: The junction does not match germline at one end; this may be a read error. V usage is TRBV5-1 and J usage is TRBJ1-2, with D perhaps TRBD1 (5 bases). This CDR3 is built from 14 residues. CDR1 SGHRS and CDR2 YFSETQ come from the germline V gene. The CDR3, as DNA: TGCGCAAGCAAGTCGGACATACGTACGTATGGCTACACCTTC. This sequence encodes CASKSDIRTYGYTF.

The rearrangement joins TRBV6-1 to TRBJ1-3; possibly TRBD1 for D (5 bases). The CDR3 contains 16 residues. Germline loops: CDR1 MNHNS, CDR2 SASEGT. V gave up 2 bases and J gave up 5 bases, with 16 bases separating them. The CDR3 DNA reads TGTGCCAGCAGTGAAATGCCAGGGTCTGACAGAAACACCATATATTTT. It is translated as CASSEMPGSDRNTIYF.